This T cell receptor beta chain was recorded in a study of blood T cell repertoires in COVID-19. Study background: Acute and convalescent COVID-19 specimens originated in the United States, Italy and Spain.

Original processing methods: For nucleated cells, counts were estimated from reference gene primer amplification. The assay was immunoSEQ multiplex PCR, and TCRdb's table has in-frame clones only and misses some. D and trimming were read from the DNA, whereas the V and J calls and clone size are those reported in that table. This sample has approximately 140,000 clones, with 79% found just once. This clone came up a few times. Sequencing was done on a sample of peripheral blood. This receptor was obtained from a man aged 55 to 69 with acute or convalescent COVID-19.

The CDR3 protein is CASSVASGVGLNEQFF. CDR3 DNA: TGTGCCAGCAGCGTAGCTTCGGGGGTTGGGTTGAATGAGCAGTTCTTC. The chain employs TRBV9 and TRBJ2-1; maybe TRBD2 (6 bases). CDR1 SGDLS and CDR2 YYNGEE come from the germline V gene. This CDR3 contains 16 residues. V was trimmed by 0 bases and J by 7 bases, leaving 17 bases between them.